A single sample gave rise to the 26 T cell receptor beta chains below, sequenced in a study of blood T cell repertoires in COVID-19. Some clones are missing from TCRdb's copy, which holds only in-frame ones; the method was immunoSEQ multiplex PCR. The sample carries 200,000 to 250,000 clones, about 88% recorded once. The specimen was peripheral blood. All receptors derive from a woman aged 55-69 years with acute or convalescent COVID-19.

V usage is TRBV5-1 and J usage is TRBJ1-4; no clear D gene. CDR1 is SGHRS, CDR2 YFSETQ, per germline. There are 16 residues in the CDR3. V lost 4 bases, J lost 0 bases, and 13 bases lay in between. The CDR3 nucleotides read TGCGCCAGCAGCGAGACACTTTTTGCAACTAATGAAAAACTGTTTTTT. This encodes CASSETLFATNEKLFF.

The chain employs TRBV28 and TRBJ2-5, with TRBD2 as a possible D gene (7 bases). With 6 bases removed from V and 3 bases from J, the gap between germline ends came to 29 bases. CDR1 is MDHEN and CDR2 is SYDVKM in the germline V gene. This CDR3 has 19 amino acids. CDR3 DNA: TGTGCCAGCAGCACCCTAGGGGGGGCAGAGCGGGGCTTGAAAGAGACCCAGTACTTC. Translation: CASSTLGGAERGLKETQYF.

The gene calls are TRBV6-5 and TRBJ1-1; D might be TRBD1 (5 bases). The CDR3 spans 15 residues. The ends were cut back, 6 bases at V and 1 base at J, with 15 bases in the middle. Germline V lookup: CDR1 MNHEY, CDR2 SVGAGI. Written as DNA, the CDR3 is TGTGCCAGCAGGCGGACAAAGTATGGGAACACTGAAGCTTTCTTT. Its translation is CASRRTKYGNTEAFF.

V gene TRBV15 combines with J gene TRBJ2-7, with 10 bases fitting TRBD1. This CDR3 has 15 amino acids. V shed 2 bases and J 0 bases; nucleotides not matched to a gene: 1. Germline lookup yields CDR1 LNHNV and CDR2 YYDKDF (reference sequence). CDR3 nucleotides: TGTGCCACCAGCAGACGGGACAGGGGCTCCTACGAGCAGTACTTC. It yields the protein CATSRRDRGSYEQYF. The whole variable domain, remainder taken from reference TRBV15 and TRBJ2-7, is DAMVIQNPRYQVTQFGKPVTLSCSQTLNHNVMYWYQQKSSQAPKLLFHYYDKDFNNEADTPDNFQSRRPNTSFCFLDIRSPGLGDTAMYLCATSRRDRGSYEQYFGPGTRLTVT.

J is TRBJ1-2 and V is TRBV11-1; 9 positions agree with TRBD1. The J segment lost 2 bases and the V segment lost 2 bases, leaving 3 bases of the junction unmatched. This CDR3 is built from 15 residues. Per germline, CDR1 SGHAT and CDR2 FQDESV (reference sequence). DNA of the CDR3: TGTGCCAGCAGCTTAACGGGACAGGGAAACTATGGCTACACCTTC. This encodes CASSLTGQGNYGYTF.

The gene calls are TRBV7-8 and TRBJ2-1; unclear D gene. CDR1 and CDR2 (germline): SGHVS, FQNEAQ. The V end lost 2 bases, the J end lost 6 bases, and 29 bases lay between the germline ends. The length of the CDR3 is 20 residues. The CDR3 protein is CASSLRKRPTSPVDSNEQFF. CDR3 sequence (DNA): TGTGCCAGCAGCTTAAGGAAGCGTCCGACCTCCCCGGTAGACTCCAATGAGCAGTTCTTC. The whole variable domain, remainder taken from reference TRBV7-8 and TRBJ2-1, is GAGVSQSPRYKVAKRGQDVALRCDPISGHVSLFWYQQALGQGPEFLTYFQNEAQLDKSGLPSDRFFAERPEGSVSTLKIQRTQQEDSAVYLCASSLRKRPTSPVDSNEQFFGPGTRLTVL.

V gene TRBV4-2 combines with J gene TRBJ1-1, with D perhaps matching TRBD1 (5 bases). CDR3 length equals 16 residues. CDR1 and CDR2 from the germline V gene are LGHNA and YNFKEQ. The V end lost 0 bases, the J end lost 6 bases, and 17 bases lay between the germline ends. CDR3 DNA sequence: TGTGCCAGCAGCCAAGAGGTGGCAGGGAGGTTCGCTGAAGCTTTCTTT. This codes for CASSQEVAGRFAEAFF.

The CDR3 DNA reads as TGTGCCAGCAGCCCCAGCCCGGGGGAGTCCACCGGGGAGCTGTTTTTT. Translating gives CASSPSPGESTGELFF. This sequence joins TRBV5-4 and TRBJ2-2; possible D gene TRBD2, 6 bases. Germline assignment: CDR1 SGHNT and CDR2 YYREEE (reference sequence). Trimming removed 4 bases from V and 4 bases from J, with 17 bases in between. The CDR3 extends over 16 amino acids.

The chain has TRBV9 and TRBJ2-1, with TRBD1 matching 7 bases. Germline trimming cut 4 bases from V and 4 bases from J; bases unmatched to any gene: 8. Looked up from germline, CDR1 is SGDLS and CDR2 is YYNGEE. The CDR3 is made up of 15 amino acids. The CDR3 DNA reads TGTGCCAGCAGCCCAGACAGGGTATTTTACAATGAGCAGTTCTTC. Translation: CASSPDRVFYNEQFF. Full variable domain (rest looked up from reference TRBV9 and TRBJ2-1): DSGVTQTPKHLITATGQRVTLRCSPRSGDLSVYWYQQSLDQGLQFLIQYYNGEERAKGNILERFSAQQFPDLHSELNLSSLELGDSALYFCASSPDRVFYNEQFFGPGTRLTVL.

The chain joins TRBV6-2 or TRBV6-3 to TRBJ1-2; D may be TRBD1 (5 bases). V was clipped by 0 bases and J by 10 bases, with 15 bases between them. Germline V gene data show CDR1 as MNHEY and CDR2 as SVGEGT. The CDR3 has 14 residues. The CDR3: CASSYSLGGSVYTF. The DNA for the CDR3 is TGTGCCAGCAGTTACTCGCTGGGGGGATCAGTCTACACCTTC.

This chain connects TRBV30 to TRBJ2-3, with D unclear. Trimming removed 0 bases from V and 4 bases from J, with 11 bases in between. CDR3 length: 14 amino acids. Germline V CDR1 and CDR2: GTSNPN, SVGIG (reference sequence). DNA for the CDR3: TGTGCCTGGAGTGTACTGGAGTCGTCAGATACGCAGTATTTT. Its translation: CAWSVLESSDTQYF.

The rearrangement links TRBV18 to TRBJ1-4; no clear D. V was shortened by 5 bases and J by 0 bases, with 7 bases between the two germline ends. This CDR3 is built from 14 residues. Germline V lookup: CDR1 KGHSH, CDR2 LQKENI. The CDR3 protein is CASSIGTTNEKLFF. The CDR3 region has the DNA TGTGCCAGCTCAATCGGGACAACTAATGAAAAACTGTTTTTT.

V gene TRBV7-6 combines with J gene TRBJ2-7, with 11 bases aligning to TRBD1. Germline V gene lookup returns CDR1 SGHVS and CDR2 FNYEAQ. V dropped 5 bases and J dropped 2; count of bases not matched to a gene: 5. This CDR3 spans 15 amino acids. CDR3 coding DNA: TGTGCCAGCAGCGCCGGACAGGGGGCGGCCTACGAGCAGTACTTC. This encodes CASSAGQGAAYEQYF.

With respect to this clone: Within the sample, other DNA sequences also encode this same CDR3. V is TRBV7-3 and J is TRBJ2-7; a possible D gene is TRBD2 (6 bases). Trimming pared 5 bases from V and 0 bases from J, leaving 11 bases between. Germline CDR1 and CDR2: SGHTA and FQGTGA. This CDR3 comprises 14 residues. The CDR3 reads CASSPGLDSYEQYF. Written as DNA, the CDR3 is TGTGCCAGCAGCCCGGGACTGGACTCCTACGAGCAGTACTTC.

The CDR3 loop reads CASSPTGGNYGYTF. The CDR3 nucleotides are TGTGCCAGTAGCCCAACAGGGGGCAACTATGGCTACACCTTC. The chain employs TRBV19 and TRBJ1-2; 9 bases are a match to TRBD1. CDR3 length: 14 amino acids. With V trimmed by 6 bases and J by 2 bases, 4 bases remained unmatched. Looked up from germline, CDR1 is LNHDA and CDR2 is SQIVND (reference sequence). Drawing the rest from reference TRBV19 and TRBJ1-2, the complete variable domain is DGGITQSPKYLFRKEGQNVTLSCEQNLNHDAMYWYRQDPGQGLRLIYYSQIVNDFQKGDIAEGYSVSREKKESFPLTVTSAQKNPTAFYLCASSPTGGNYGYTFGSGTRLTVV.

The gene calls are TRBV19 and TRBJ1-6; D gene ambiguous. Germline V gives CDR1 LNHDA, CDR2 SQIVND (reference sequence). This CDR3 contains 16 residues. V gave up 6 bases and J gave up 0 bases, with 12 bases separating them. The CDR3 loop is CASRNFRSSYNSPLHF. The CDR3 DNA sequence: TGTGCCAGTAGAAATTTCCGGAGCTCCTATAATTCACCCCTCCACTTT.

The chain links TRBV12-3 or TRBV12-4 to TRBJ2-7; no clear D. Trimming pared 3 bases from V and 3 bases from J, leaving 9 bases between. The CDR3 length is 13 residues. CDR3 in amino acids: CASSLGQVYEQYF. The CDR3 bases are TGTGCCAGCAGTTTGGGCCAGGTCTACGAGCAGTACTTC.

This clone has only one observation. This chain connects TRBV7-2 to TRBJ2-7, with 9 bases aligning to TRBD1. The CDR3 runs 16 residues. Per the germline V gene, CDR1 is SGHTA and CDR2 is FQGNSA. V was pared by 7 bases and J by 4 bases, with 14 bases of the junction left unmatched. Here the CDR3 DNA reads TGTGCCAGCACCCCACGGGGGGACAGGGTATTTTACGAGCAGTACTTC. Residues: CASTPRGDRVFYEQYF.

This chain connects TRBV9 to TRBJ2-1; D gene unclear. Trimming stripped 2 bases from V and 5 bases from J, with 11 bases between. The CDR3 has 14 amino acids. CDR1 is SGDLS and CDR2 is YYNGEE in the germline V gene. In DNA form, the CDR3 reads TGTGCCAGCAGCGTCCAGGTTACCCACAATGAGCAGTTCTTC. Translated, it gives CASSVQVTHNEQFF. The full variable domain, with the rest looked up from reference TRBV9 and TRBJ2-1, is DSGVTQTPKHLITATGQRVTLRCSPRSGDLSVYWYQQSLDQGLQFLIQYYNGEERAKGNILERFSAQQFPDLHSELNLSSLELGDSALYFCASSVQVTHNEQFFGPGTRLTVL.

This chain connects TRBV18 to TRBJ1-2; 8 bases fit TRBD1. From germline, CDR1 is KGHSH and CDR2 LQKENI. The length of the CDR3 is 14 residues. V shed 3 bases, J shed 6 bases, and the junction held 6 bases outside the gene matches. In DNA form, the CDR3 reads TGTGCCAGCTCACCCCTGGACAGGGCGGATGGCTACACCTTC. Translating gives CASSPLDRADGYTF.

This clone showed up just a few times. The chain couples TRBV4-3 to TRBJ2-1; a possible D gene is TRBD1 (7 bases). Germline-derived CDR1 and CDR2 are LGHNA and YSLEER. CDR3 length: 14 amino acids. Trimming cost V 0 bases and J 7 bases, with 10 bases left between them. CDR3 bases: TGCGCCAGCAGCCAAGAGGCAGGGGGGAATGAGCAGTTCTTC. This encodes CASSQEAGGNEQFF.

This chain uses TRBV5-4 with TRBJ1-2, with D perhaps TRBD1 (5 bases). Germline CDR1 reads SGHNT; CDR2 reads YYREEE (reference sequence). V was clipped by 4 bases and J by 5 bases, with 15 bases between them. The CDR3 contains 14 residues. CDR3 in DNA: TGTGCCAGCAGCGCCCAGGACGGGACTTATGGCTACACCTTC. This sequence encodes CASSAQDGTYGYTF.

This rearrangement joins TRBV7-6 to TRBJ1-3, with 8 positions matching TRBD1. Germline assignment: CDR1 SGHVS and CDR2 FNYEAQ. V lost 5 bases and J lost 0; bases outside the gene matches: 9. The CDR3 runs 17 residues. The DNA of the CDR3 is TGTGCCAGCAGCCAGGGGACAGGAGCCTTCTCTGGAAACACCATATATTTT. It specifies CASSQGTGAFSGNTIYF.

This chain links TRBV9 with TRBJ1-4, with a weak D call TRBD1 (5 bases). CDR1 is SGDLS and CDR2 is YYNGEE in the germline V gene. Trimming pared 0 bases from V and 8 bases from J, leaving 17 bases between. The CDR3 has 16 amino acids. DNA of the CDR3: TGTGCCAGCAGCGTAGGGGGGAGGTCAGGAGGGGAAAAACTGTTTTTT. Translating gives CASSVGGRSGGEKLFF.

The chain is built from TRBV6-5 and TRBJ2-7; TRBD2 matches 8 bases. The CDR3 totals 14 residues. The germline V gene encodes CDR1 MNHEY and CDR2 SVGAGI. V shed 8 bases and J 2 bases; nucleotides not matched to a gene: 8. CDR3 in DNA: TGTGCCAGCTCTAGGGCGCGGGAGGCCTACGAGCAGTACTTC. This sequence encodes CASSRAREAYEQYF.

The chain employs TRBV5-1 and TRBJ2-1; 7 bases map to TRBD2. J lost 9 bases, V lost 4 bases, and 7 bases had no gene match. Per the germline V gene, CDR1 is SGHRS and CDR2 is YFSETQ. The CDR3 extends over 13 amino acids. DNA for the CDR3: TGCGCCAGCAGCCTCCGGACTAGTAGTGAGCAGTTCTTC. It yields the protein CASSLRTSSEQFF.